Sequencing of this T cell receptor (beta chain) was carried out in a study of OX40 agonist ivuxolimab in advanced cancers. Study context: The dose-escalation cohort was approximately 80% male, with a mean age of 60 years, ranging about 23 to 90.

Worth noting for this clone: Antigen: not known.

Profiling relied on immunoSEQ multiplex PCR, and the TCRdb table lists in-frame clones only, not all of them. The repertoire holds around 120,000 clones, with 80% to 90% as singletons. Study-level points and caveats: No determination was made of the antigen specificity of the expanded peripheral T cells. There was clonal expansion of CD4+ and CD8+ blood T cells by week 6 at 0.1 to 3.0 mg/kg. Clonal expansion among partial responders at 0.1-3.0 mg/kg ranked near the lowest.

This specimen was CD4+ or CD8+ T cells sorted from blood, taken in a trial of the OX40 agonist ivuxolimab. The TCR comes from an adult with an advanced solid tumor such as melanoma, head and neck, liver or kidney cancer.

This CDR3 is CASSIGNGETQYF. DNA for the CDR3: TGCGCCAGCAGCATCGGGAATGGGGAGACCCAGTACTTC. V is TRBV5-1 and J is TRBJ2-5; a possible D gene is TRBD2 (5 bases). The germline V and J ends were trimmed by 4 bases and 5 bases, with 12 bases remaining between them. Per germline, CDR1 SGHRS and CDR2 YFSETQ. The CDR3 loop spans 13 amino acids. The whole variable domain, filled in from reference TRBV5-1 and TRBJ2-5, reads KAGVTQTPRYLIKTRGQQVTLSCSPISGHRSVSWYQQTPGQGLQFLFEYFSETQRNKGNFPGRFSGRQFSNSRSEMNVSTLELGDSALYLCASSIGNGETQYFGPGTRLLVL.